The sequence of this T cell receptor beta chain was determined in a study of regulatory T cells in long-lasting Graves disease. Overall study results and limits: Patients with persistent disease shared 2,900 or so public clonotypes, outpacing the roughly 1,000 shared by new patients. Accuracy was possibly reduced by small sample size.

Points on this clonotype: What it recognizes is unknown.

Time point of the sample: newly diagnosed GD, antithyroid drugs for less than 3 months. The TCR library was made from RNA extracted from PBMCs. Patient provenance is recorded as an endocrinology department in Xi'an, China. Library construction for TCR beta used iRepertoire HTBI primers and Arm-PCR of CDR3 regions. Each CDR3 protein is one row after TCRdb ran MiXCR on the multiplex PCR reads. This table has around 480,000 distinct CDR3 sequences, around 16% appearing once. This sample was shared with a second study, whose subject was T cells in Graves' hyperthyroidism and ophthalmopathy. That source notes: Disease duration under 2 months; hyperthyroidism patients were aged 18 to 65.

This TCR came from a woman aged 35 to 60 with Graves disease. Sequenced here: peripheral blood mononuclear cells (PBMCs), sampled at new diagnosis, from a patient treated with antithyroid drugs.

The CDR3 reads CASSLFWGGYTEAFF. CDR3 coding DNA: TGTGCCAGCAGCTTGTTTTGGGGGGGGTACACTGAAGCTTTCTTT. The V call is TRBV5-5, the J call TRBJ1-1; possible D gene TRBD1, 5 bases. Trimming removed 1 base from V and 3 bases from J, with 13 bases in between. Germline values: CDR1 SGHKS, CDR2 YYEKEE (reference sequence). The CDR3 spans 15 residues.